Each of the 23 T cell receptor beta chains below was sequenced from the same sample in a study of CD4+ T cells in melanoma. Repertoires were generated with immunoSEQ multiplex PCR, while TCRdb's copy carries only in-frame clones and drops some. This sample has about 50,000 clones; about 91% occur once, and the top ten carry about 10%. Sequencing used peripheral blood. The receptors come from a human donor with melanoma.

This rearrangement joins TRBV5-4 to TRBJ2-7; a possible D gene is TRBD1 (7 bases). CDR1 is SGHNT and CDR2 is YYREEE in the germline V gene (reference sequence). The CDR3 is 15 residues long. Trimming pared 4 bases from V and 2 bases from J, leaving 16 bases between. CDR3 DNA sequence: TGTGCCAGCAGCCCTGGAGGGGGCGAAGCCTACGAGCAGTACTTC. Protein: CASSPGGGEAYEQYF.

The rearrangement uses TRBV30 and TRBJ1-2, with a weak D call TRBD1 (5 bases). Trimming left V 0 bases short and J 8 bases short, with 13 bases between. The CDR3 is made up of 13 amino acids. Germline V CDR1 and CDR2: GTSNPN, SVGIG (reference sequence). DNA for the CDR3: TGTGCCTGGAGTGTTTGGGGTAGGGGCGGCTACACCTTC. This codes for CAWSVWGRGGYTF.

The CDR3 loop is CASSRHAGDSYEQYF. CDR3 sequence (DNA): TGTGCCAGCAGCCGGCACGCGGGGGACTCCTACGAGCAGTACTTC. The chain joins TRBV9 to TRBJ2-7; TRBD2 aligns across 7 bases. This CDR3 region has 15 residues. The ends lost 4 bases at V and 0 bases at J; junction bases unmatched: 7. CDR1 and CDR2 (germline): SGDLS, YYNGEE.

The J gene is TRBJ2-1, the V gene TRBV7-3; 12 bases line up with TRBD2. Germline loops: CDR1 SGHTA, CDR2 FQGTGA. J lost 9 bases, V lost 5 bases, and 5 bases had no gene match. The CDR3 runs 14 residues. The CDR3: CASSPSGGVAEQFF. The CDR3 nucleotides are TGTGCCAGCAGCCCTAGCGGGGGGGTGGCTGAGCAGTTCTTC. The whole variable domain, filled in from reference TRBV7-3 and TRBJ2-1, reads GAGVSQTPSNKVTEKGKYVELRCDPISGHTALYWYRQSLGQGPEFLIYFQGTGAADDSGLPNDRFFAVRPEGSVSTLKIQRTERGDSAVYLCASSPSGGVAEQFFGPGTRLTVL.

The CDR3 is CASSVDRGRFEQYF. The CDR3 DNA is TGTGCCAGCAGTGTAGACAGGGGGCGGTTCGAGCAGTACTTC. This chain links TRBV7-2 with TRBJ2-7, with 10 bases aligning to TRBD1. Per the germline V gene, CDR1 is SGHTA and CDR2 is FQGNSA. Trimming cost V 6 bases and J 6 bases; bases outside gene matches: 8. This CDR3 comprises 14 residues.

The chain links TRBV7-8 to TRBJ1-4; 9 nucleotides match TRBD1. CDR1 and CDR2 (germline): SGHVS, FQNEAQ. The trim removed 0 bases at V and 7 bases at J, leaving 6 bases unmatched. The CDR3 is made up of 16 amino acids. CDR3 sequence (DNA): TGTGCCAGCAGCTTAGCTGACACAGGGGGCTTTGAAAAACTGTTTTTT. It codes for CASSLADTGGFEKLFF.

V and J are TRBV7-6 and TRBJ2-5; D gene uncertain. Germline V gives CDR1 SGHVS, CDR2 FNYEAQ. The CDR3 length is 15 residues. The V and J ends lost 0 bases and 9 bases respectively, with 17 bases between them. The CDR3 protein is CASSLAYRQDAAQYF. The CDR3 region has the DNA TGTGCCAGCAGCTTAGCCTACAGACAAGACGCGGCCCAGTACTTC.

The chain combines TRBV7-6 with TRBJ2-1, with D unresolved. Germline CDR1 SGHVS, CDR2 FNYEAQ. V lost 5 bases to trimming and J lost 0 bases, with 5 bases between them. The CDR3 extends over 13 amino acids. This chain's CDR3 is CASSPSSYNEQFF. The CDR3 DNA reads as TGTGCCAGCAGCCCGAGCTCCTACAATGAGCAGTTCTTC.

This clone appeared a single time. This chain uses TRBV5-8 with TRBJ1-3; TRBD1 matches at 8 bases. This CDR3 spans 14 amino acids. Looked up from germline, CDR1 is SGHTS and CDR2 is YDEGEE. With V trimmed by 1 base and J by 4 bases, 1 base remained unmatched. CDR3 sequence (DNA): TGTGCCAGCAGCTTGACAGGGGGAGGAAACACCATATATTTT. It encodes CASSLTGGGNTIYF.

Written as DNA, the CDR3 is TGTGCCAGCAGTGGTAACGGTGTAAAACTGTTTTTT. Its translation is CASSGNGVKLFF. V and J are TRBV2 and TRBJ1-4; no firm D call. The CDR3 length is 12 residues. Germline V gene sequence: CDR1 SNHLY, CDR2 FYNNEI. V was clipped by 4 bases and J by 10 bases, with 10 bases between them.

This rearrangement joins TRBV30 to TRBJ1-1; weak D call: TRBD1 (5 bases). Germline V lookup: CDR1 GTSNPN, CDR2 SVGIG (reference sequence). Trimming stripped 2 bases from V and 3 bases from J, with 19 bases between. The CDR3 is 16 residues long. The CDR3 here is CAWSFDYSRGDTEAFF. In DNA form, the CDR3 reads TGTGCCTGGAGTTTCGATTACAGCCGAGGGGACACTGAAGCTTTCTTT.

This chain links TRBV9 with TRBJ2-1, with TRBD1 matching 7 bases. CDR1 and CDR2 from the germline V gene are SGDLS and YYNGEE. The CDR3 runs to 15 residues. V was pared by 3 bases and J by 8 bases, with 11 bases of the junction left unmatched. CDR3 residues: CASSERQGTIHEQFF. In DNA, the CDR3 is TGTGCCAGCAGCGAACGACAGGGTACAATCCATGAGCAGTTCTTC.

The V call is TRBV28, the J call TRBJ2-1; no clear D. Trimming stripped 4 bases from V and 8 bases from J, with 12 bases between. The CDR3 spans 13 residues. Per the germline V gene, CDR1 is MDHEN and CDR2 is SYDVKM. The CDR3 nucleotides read TGTGCCAGCAGTTCGGGCCCTCGCTATGAGCAGTTCTTC. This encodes CASSSGPRYEQFF. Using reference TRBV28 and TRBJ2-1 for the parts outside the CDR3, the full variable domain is DVKVTQSSRYLVKRTGEKVFLECVQDMDHENMFWYRQDPGLGLRLIYFSYDVKMKEKGDIPEGYSVSREKKERFSLILESASTNQTSMYLCASSSGPRYEQFFGPGTRLTVL.

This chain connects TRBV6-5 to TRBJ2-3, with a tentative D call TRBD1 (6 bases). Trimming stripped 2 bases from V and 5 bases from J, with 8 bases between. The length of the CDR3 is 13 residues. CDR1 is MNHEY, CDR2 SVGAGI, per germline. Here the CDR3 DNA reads TGTGCCAGCAGTTACGGGACATTAGATACGCAGTATTTT. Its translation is CASSYGTLDTQYF.

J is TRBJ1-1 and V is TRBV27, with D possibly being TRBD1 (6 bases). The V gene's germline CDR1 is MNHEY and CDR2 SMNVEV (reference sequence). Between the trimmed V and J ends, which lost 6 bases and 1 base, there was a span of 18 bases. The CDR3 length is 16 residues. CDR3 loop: CASSPRPGAANTEAFF. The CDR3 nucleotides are TGTGCCAGCAGCCCCCGGCCGGGGGCGGCGAACACTGAAGCTTTCTTT.

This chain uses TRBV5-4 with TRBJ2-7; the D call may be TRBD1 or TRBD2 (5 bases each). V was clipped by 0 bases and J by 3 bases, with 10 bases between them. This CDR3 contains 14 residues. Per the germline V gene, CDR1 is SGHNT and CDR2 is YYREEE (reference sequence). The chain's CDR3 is CASSLEMGRYEQYF. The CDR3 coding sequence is TGTGCCAGCAGCTTGGAAATGGGACGCTACGAGCAGTACTTC.

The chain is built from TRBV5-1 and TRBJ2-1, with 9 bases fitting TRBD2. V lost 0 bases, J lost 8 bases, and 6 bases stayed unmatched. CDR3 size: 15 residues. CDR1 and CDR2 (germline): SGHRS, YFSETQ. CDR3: CASSLGLAGTHEQFF. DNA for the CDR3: TGCGCCAGCAGCTTGGGCCTAGCGGGGACACATGAGCAGTTCTTC.

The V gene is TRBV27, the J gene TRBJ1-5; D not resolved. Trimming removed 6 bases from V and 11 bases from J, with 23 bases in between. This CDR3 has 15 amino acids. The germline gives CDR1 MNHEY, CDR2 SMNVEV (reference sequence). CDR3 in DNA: TGTGCCAGCAGGATGAGGGCCAGTGCCTATTTAGCCCAGCATTTT. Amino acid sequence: CASRMRASAYLAQHF.

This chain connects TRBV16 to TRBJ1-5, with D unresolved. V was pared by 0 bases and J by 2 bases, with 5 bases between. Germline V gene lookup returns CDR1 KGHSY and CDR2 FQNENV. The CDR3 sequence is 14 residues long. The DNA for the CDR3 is TGTGCCAGCAGCCAATCATACGGCAATCAGCCCCAGCATTTT. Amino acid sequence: CASSQSYGNQPQHF.

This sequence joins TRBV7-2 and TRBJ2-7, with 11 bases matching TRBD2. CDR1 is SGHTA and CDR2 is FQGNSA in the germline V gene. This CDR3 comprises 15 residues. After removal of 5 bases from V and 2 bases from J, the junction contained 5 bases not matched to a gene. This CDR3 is CASSPGSGGAYEQYF. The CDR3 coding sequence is TGTGCCAGCAGCCCGGGTAGCGGGGGGGCCTACGAGCAGTACTTC.

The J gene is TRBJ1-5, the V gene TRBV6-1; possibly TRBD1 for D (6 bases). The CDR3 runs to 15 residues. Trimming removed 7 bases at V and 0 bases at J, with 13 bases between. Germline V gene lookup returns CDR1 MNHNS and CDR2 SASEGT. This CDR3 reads CASIGGAYSNQPQHF. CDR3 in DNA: TGTGCCAGCATTGGGGGGGCATATAGCAATCAGCCCCAGCATTTT.

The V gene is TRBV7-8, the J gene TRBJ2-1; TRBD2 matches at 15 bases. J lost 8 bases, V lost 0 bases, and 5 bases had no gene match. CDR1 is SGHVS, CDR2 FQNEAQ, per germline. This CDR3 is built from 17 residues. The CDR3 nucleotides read TGTGCCAGCAGCTTAGCAGGACTAGCGGGGGGGCCTTATGAGCAGTTCTTC. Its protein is CASSLAGLAGGPYEQFF. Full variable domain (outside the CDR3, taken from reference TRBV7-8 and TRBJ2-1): GAGVSQSPRYKVAKRGQDVALRCDPISGHVSLFWYQQALGQGPEFLTYFQNEAQLDKSGLPSDRFFAERPEGSVSTLKIQRTQQEDSAVYLCASSLAGLAGGPYEQFFGPGTRLTVL.

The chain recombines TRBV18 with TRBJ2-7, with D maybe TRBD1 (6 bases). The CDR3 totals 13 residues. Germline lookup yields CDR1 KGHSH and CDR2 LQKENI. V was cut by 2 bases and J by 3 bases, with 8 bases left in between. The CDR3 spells CASSPTGIYEQYF. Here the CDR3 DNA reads TGTGCCAGCTCACCAACAGGGATCTACGAGCAGTACTTC.